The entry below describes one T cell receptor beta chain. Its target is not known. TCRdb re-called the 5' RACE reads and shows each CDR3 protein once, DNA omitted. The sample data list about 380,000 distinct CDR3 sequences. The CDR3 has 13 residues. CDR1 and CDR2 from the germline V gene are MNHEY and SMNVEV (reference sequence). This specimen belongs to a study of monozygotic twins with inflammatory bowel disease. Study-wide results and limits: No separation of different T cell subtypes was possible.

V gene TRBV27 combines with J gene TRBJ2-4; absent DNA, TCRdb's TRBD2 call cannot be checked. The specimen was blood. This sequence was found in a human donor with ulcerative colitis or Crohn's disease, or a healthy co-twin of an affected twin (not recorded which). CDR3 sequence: CASSLREGNIQYF.